Sequencing of this T cell receptor (beta chain) was carried out in a study of T cells after yellow fever vaccination. TCRdb re-derived calls from the 5' RACE reads in MiXCR, one entry per CDR3 protein. The sample holds around 350,000 distinct CDR3 sequences, 11% seen once. Whole-study results and caveats: The secondary response was weaker but peaked faster, day 5 versus 15. Clones from primary vaccination mostly reappeared after the booster (roughly 97% CD4, around 90% CD8).

A note on this clonotype: What it binds is unknown.

This sequence originates from a man aged 18 to 30 who received the YFV17D yellow fever vaccine. The starting material was PBMCs, obtained on the day of the first yellow fever vaccination.

The chain's CDR3 is CATLMPGNEQFF. The DNA of the CDR3 is TGTGCCACCCTAATGCCCGGGAACGAGCAGTTCTTC. The V gene is TRBV12-3 or TRBV12-4, the J gene TRBJ2-1; D is perhaps TRBD2 (5 bases). The CDR3 has 12 amino acids. Trimming took off 10 bases at V and 10 bases at J, with 17 bases between the two ends.